The 17 T cell receptor beta chains reported below all come from one sample, sequenced in a study of T-cell reconstitution after alpha-beta-depleted transplantation in children (TCRdb year 2016). The treatment or condition tag for this specimen amounts to: allogeneic hematopoietic cell transplantation with graft depleted of TCRalphabeta T cells and CD19 B cells. The library was made by PCR. These reads were obtained on an Illumina HiSeq 2500. To normalize quantification of the TCRbeta repertoire, the TCR libraries were built with molecular barcoding that relied on unique molecular identifiers. TCRdb itself trimmed the public reads at Q25 with fastp, ran MiXCR and retained productive beta chains. One record per CDR3 amino acid sequence lists the most common genes and DNA. Counted in this sample were about 580,000 distinct CDR3 sequences; 23% of them appeared once. The top ten hold around an eighth of the sample.

Sequences were derived from PBMCs, mostly from graft donor cells, sampled 360 days after TCRalphabeta/CD19-depleted stem cell transplant. Receptors originate from a boy in the first two years of life who had a stem cell transplant for acute myeloid leukemia, so the T cells may come from the graft donor.

This clonotype has only a few counts. The chain joins TRBV11-3 to TRBJ2-1; 11 bases align to TRBD1. The CDR3 runs 15 residues. Trimming removed 5 bases from V and 8 bases from J; junction bases left unmatched: 8. CDR1 SGHNT and CDR2 YENEEA come from the germline V gene. The CDR3 sequence: CASSPRTGGIHEQFF. In nucleotides, the CDR3 is TGTGCCAGCAGCCCCCGGACAGGGGGCATCCATGAGCAGTTCTTC. Based on the CDR3 plus reference TRBV11-3 and TRBJ2-1, the full variable domain is EAGVVQSPRYKIIEKKQPVAFWCNPISGHNTLYWYLQNLGQGPELLIRYENEEAVDDSQLPKDRFSAERLKGVDSTLKIQPAELGDSAVYLCASSPRTGGIHEQFFGPGTRLTVL.

This clonotype was seen a few times. V usage is TRBV20-1 and J usage is TRBJ2-7; the D gene is possibly TRBD1 (6 bases). CDR1 is DFQATT, CDR2 SNEGSKA, per germline (reference sequence). The CDR3 extends over 18 amino acids. Trimming took off 6 bases at V and 2 bases at J, with 29 bases between the two ends. This CDR3 is CSAFPTGFEHRSTYEQYV. The CDR3 region has the DNA TGCAGTGCCTTCCCTACAGGGTTTGAACATAGATCAACCTACGAGCAGTACGTC.

J is TRBJ1-4 and V is TRBV24-1; D is possibly TRBD1 (6 bases). The CDR3 runs to 16 residues. Germline loops: CDR1 KGHDR, CDR2 SFDVKD. V was cut by 1 base and J by 7 bases, with 15 bases left in between. CDR3 bases: TGTGCCACCAGTGATTTAGGAGACAGGCCGTTTGAAAAACTGTTTTTT. Encoded protein: CATSDLGDRPFEKLFF.

This chain uses TRBV12-3 or TRBV12-4 with TRBJ1-1; 9 bases map to TRBD1. The trim removed 6 bases at V and 11 bases at J, leaving 10 bases unmatched. The CDR3 is 13 amino acids. CDR3 coding DNA: TGTGCCAGCAGAAAACAGGGGGCACGACGGGCTTTCTTT. It translates to CASRKQGARRAFF.

The V gene is TRBV5-5, the J gene TRBJ1-5; TRBD1 might be the D (5 bases). The CDR3 is made up of 16 amino acids. Trimming took off 5 bases at V and 3 bases at J, with 18 bases between the two ends. Germline V gene lookup returns CDR1 SGHKS and CDR2 YYEKEE (reference sequence). The CDR3 coding sequence is TGTGCCAGCAGTCCCGCGGCCGGGGGTAACAATCAGCCCCAGCATTTT. This gives the protein CASSPAAGGNNQPQHF.

This clonotype turned up a few times. This chain joins TRBV5-5 and TRBJ2-7; D is uncertain. This CDR3 has 16 amino acids. V was clipped by 0 bases and J by 7 bases, with 20 bases between them. Germline CDR1 SGHKS, CDR2 YYEKEE (reference sequence). The CDR3 sequence is CASSLGSQTYKWEQYF. The CDR3 nucleotides read TGTGCCAGCAGCTTGGGTTCGCAGACGTACAAGTGGGAGCAGTACTTC.

This clonotype has just a few counts. CDR3 coding DNA: TGTGCCAGCAGCTTAGCGCGTCAGCCCCAGCATTTT. Residues: CASSLARQPQHF. The genes are TRBV7-8 and TRBJ1-5; D remains unclear. Germline V CDR1 and CDR2: SGHVS, FQNEAQ. V lost 0 bases, J lost 6 bases, and 3 bases lay in between. This CDR3 contains 12 residues. Drawing the rest from reference TRBV7-8 and TRBJ1-5, the complete variable domain is GAGVSQSPRYKVAKRGQDVALRCDPISGHVSLFWYQQALGQGPEFLTYFQNEAQLDKSGLPSDRFFAERPEGSVSTLKIQRTQQEDSAVYLCASSLARQPQHFGDGTRLSIL.

This clonotype was seen more than once but under ten times. The rearrangement uses TRBV20-1 and TRBJ1-5, with D perhaps TRBD1 (6 bases). The length of the CDR3 is 15 residues. Germline CDR1 is DFQATT and CDR2 is SNEGSKA (reference sequence). Trimming stripped 4 bases from V and 0 bases from J, with 13 bases between. This CDR3 reads CSATSGDYSNQPQHF. The DNA of the CDR3 is TGCAGTGCTACATCAGGGGACTATAGCAATCAGCCCCAGCATTTT.

The chain joins TRBV29-1 to TRBJ2-7, with a weak D call TRBD2 (6 bases). The germline V and J ends were trimmed by 0 bases and 2 bases, with 11 bases remaining between them. This CDR3 has 14 amino acids. Germline values: CDR1 SQVTM, CDR2 ANQGSEA. CDR3 coding DNA: TGCAGCGTTGAAGAACCGGGGGTTACCTACGAGCAGTACTTC. As protein: CSVEEPGVTYEQYF.

This clonotype came up many times. The CDR3 nucleotides read TGTGCCAGCAGTTTTCAGGGGACCCAAGAGACCCAGTACTTC. Residues: CASSFQGTQETQYF. The rearrangement uses TRBV12-3 or TRBV12-4 and TRBJ2-5, with D maybe TRBD1 (6 bases). V lost 3 bases, J lost 1 base, and 9 bases lay in between. The CDR3 extends over 14 amino acids.

This clonotype came up a few times. The rearrangement links TRBV9 to TRBJ2-1; D possibly uses TRBD1 or TRBD2 (6 bases each). The CDR3 spans 17 residues. V was pared by 3 bases and J by 4 bases, with 20 bases between. Germline CDR1 and CDR2: SGDLS and YYNGEE. The CDR3 DNA sequence: TGTGCCAGCAGCGCAATGAACGGGGGCCATACGTACAATGAGCAGTTCTTC. Its protein product is CASSAMNGGHTYNEQFF.

This chain uses TRBV11-1 with TRBJ1-1, with 8 bases that match TRBD1. CDR1 is SGHAT and CDR2 is FQDESV in the germline V gene (reference sequence). The CDR3 consists of 18 residues. V gave up 4 bases and J gave up 4 bases; unmatched junction bases: 17. The CDR3 bases are TGTGCCAGCAGCTCCCTCAGGGGGCGAGAACGGGGGATCACTGAAGCTTTCTTT. Encoded protein: CASSSLRGRERGITEAFF.

The J gene is TRBJ1-1, the V gene TRBV27, with a weak D call TRBD1 (6 bases). V lost 2 bases to trimming and J lost 5 bases, with 15 bases between them. CDR1 is MNHEY, CDR2 SMNVEV, per germline (reference sequence). The length of the CDR3 is 15 residues. In DNA, the CDR3 is TGTGCCAGCAGTTTAACTGGGGGCATGGTTACTGAAGCTTTCTTT. This codes for CASSLTGGMVTEAFF.

This clonotype was seen a few times. The gene calls are TRBV6-2 or TRBV6-3 and TRBJ2-1; no clear D gene. From germline, CDR1 is MNHEY and CDR2 SVGEGT. The CDR3 is 15 residues long. V shed 10 bases and J shed 4 bases, with 20 bases lying between them. CDR3 sequence: CATNPTERLYNEQFF. The CDR3 DNA reads as TGTGCCACCAACCCGACGGAAAGATTATACAATGAGCAGTTCTTC.

The V and J genes are TRBV5-6 and TRBJ2-1, with a weak D call TRBD2 (6 bases). The CDR3 runs 16 residues. The ends were cut back, 4 bases at V and 0 bases at J, with 14 bases in the middle. The germline V gene has CDR1 SGHDT and CDR2 YYEEEE. The CDR3 DNA reads as TGTGCCAGCAGCACGCCAGGACTATTCTCCTACAATGAGCAGTTCTTC. Its translation is CASSTPGLFSYNEQFF.

This chain uses TRBV20-1 with TRBJ2-2; D gene uncertain. Per the germline V gene, CDR1 is DFQATT and CDR2 is SNEGSKA (reference sequence). V lost 1 base, J lost 3 bases, and 27 bases lay in between. The CDR3 has 20 amino acids. The CDR3 loop is CSARVYRTKQPQDYTGELFF. CDR3 nucleotide sequence: TGCAGTGCTAGAGTGTACAGAACTAAGCAACCGCAGGATTACACCGGGGAGCTGTTTTTT.

V usage is TRBV12-3 or TRBV12-4 and J usage is TRBJ1-6; D unresolved. Between the trimmed V and J ends, which lost 3 bases and 7 bases, there was a span of 7 bases. This CDR3 comprises 13 residues. The CDR3 DNA is TGTGCCAGCAGTTTTCGGGAGAATTCACCCCTCCACTTT. As protein: CASSFRENSPLHF.